This T cell receptor beta chain comes out of a study of T-cell memory formation after mild COVID-19. Study at large: Largely, TCR clusters stayed within a single donor. General study results and limits: Day 15 to 85 contractors were CD4/CD8 balanced; later expanders leaned CD4+. Contracting CD8+ clones were enriched in EMRA, CD4+ mainly in CM and EM. Unconfirmed was the SARS-CoV-2 specificity of second-wave clones that peaked on day 37.

This CDR3 contains 11 residues. The germline V gene has CDR1 SEHNR and CDR2 FQNEAQ (reference sequence). Trimming took 3 bases from V and 4 from J, leaving 3 bases between them. In TCRdb, the 5' RACE reads were re-called with MiXCR into one record per CDR3 protein. The data hold approximately 82,000 distinct CDR3 sequences, with 9.5% to 15% observed a single time. This clonotype was seen ten or more times. No antigen is known for it. What was sequenced was PBMCs or a T cell subset sorted from them (not recorded which). J is TRBJ1-1 and V is TRBV7-9; no definite D call. This TCR came from a man younger than 35 who had mild COVID-19 (a few samples of this study predate the infection). Cell type and time point are not known. The CDR3 region is CASSFGTEAFF. The CDR3 coding sequence is TGTGCCAGCAGCTTTGGCACTGAAGCTTTCTTT.